The rows below give T cell receptor beta chains drawn from one sample of a study of T-cell memory formation after mild COVID-19. TCRdb re-called the 5' RACE reads with MiXCR, one entry per CDR3 protein. Of about 190,000 distinct CDR3 sequences in the sample, 15% to 20% were seen once. Sequenced: PBMCs or a T cell subset sorted from them (not recorded which). These receptors originate from an adult woman who had mild COVID-19 (a few samples of this study predate the infection). Cell type and time point are not known. Both conserved end residues are part of each CDR3. The D gene is left open where the match is weak. Clone sizes are given selectively: once, few, many, or a class where the clone is expanded.

V,J,length,size,D,CDR3,DNA
TRBV5-1,TRBJ2-1,15,NA,TRBD2,CASSTGTSGPTEQFF,TGCGCCAGCAGTACAGGGACTAGCGGGCCCACGGAGCAGTTCTTC
TRBV15,TRBJ2-7,16,NA,TRBD2,CATSRGRTSGDYEQYF,TGTGCCACCAGCAGGGGCCGGACTAGCGGAGACTACGAGCAGTACTTC
TRBV15,TRBJ1-2,12,NA,TRBD1,CAIGQGAHGYTF,TGTGCCATCGGACAGGGGGCCCACGGCTACACCTTC
TRBV7-3,TRBJ1-5,13,NA,NA,CASSSERNQPQHF,TGTGCCAGCAGCTCGGAGAGGAATCAGCCCCAGCATTTT
TRBV4-3,TRBJ2-5,15,NA,NA,CASSQDRGRQETQYF,TGCGCCAGCAGCCAAGATAGAGGGAGGCAAGAGACCCAGTACTTC
TRBV24-1,TRBJ2-5,15,NA,TRBD1,CATSAGGAYYETQYF,TGTGCCACCAGTGCAGGGGGCGCCTATTACGAGACCCAGTACTTC
TRBV9,TRBJ2-1,16,NA,TRBD1,CASSVAGQGAYNEQFF,TGTGCCAGCAGCGTAGCCGGACAGGGGGCGTACAATGAGCAGTTCTTC
TRBV12-3/TRBV12-4,TRBJ1-2,13,NA,NA,CASSPETGYGYTF,TGTGCCAGCAGCCCCGAGACGGGCTATGGCTACACCTTC
TRBV7-8,TRBJ2-3,17,NA,NA,CASSLEPGARYRDTQYF,TGTGCCAGCAGCTTAGAACCGGGGGCGCGATATAGAGATACGCAGTATTTT
TRBV5-1,TRBJ1-2,14,few,NA,CASTPGGPGYGYTF,TGCGCCAGCACCCCCGGCGGCCCTGGCTATGGCTACACCTTC
TRBV9,TRBJ2-5,14,NA,TRBD2,CASSVAGLQETQYF,TGTGCCAGCAGCGTAGCGGGACTACAAGAGACCCAGTACTTC
TRBV7-8,TRBJ2-7,12,NA,NA,CASSSNGGEQYF,TGTGCCAGCAGCAGTAACGGCGGCGAGCAGTACTTC
TRBV25-1,TRBJ1-2,15,few,TRBD1,CASSGSTGARYGYTF,TGTGCCAGCAGTGGTTCGACAGGGGCGCGGTATGGCTACACCTTC
TRBV6-2/TRBV6-3,TRBJ1-1,14,NA,TRBD1,CASTHDRGRTEAFF,TGTGCCAGCACTCACGACAGGGGGCGGACTGAAGCTTTCTTT
TRBV7-9,TRBJ2-1,14,few,NA,CASSLGFSYNEQFF,TGTGCCAGCAGCTTAGGGTTCTCCTACAATGAGCAGTTCTTC
TRBV27,TRBJ2-5,14,NA,TRBD1,CASSSQGVGETQYF,TGTGCCAGCAGTTCACAGGGGGTCGGAGAGACCCAGTACTTC
TRBV5-1,TRBJ1-1,14,few,NA,CASSNPQGNTEAFF,TGCGCCAGCAGTAACCCACAGGGAAACACTGAAGCTTTCTTT
TRBV6-1,TRBJ1-2,14,NA,TRBD1,CASSERGQSYGYTF,TGTGCCAGCAGTGAAAGGGGACAGAGCTATGGCTACACCTTC
TRBV29-1,TRBJ1-1,15,NA,NA,CSAGQPRGMNTEAFF,TGCAGCGCTGGCCAACCTAGGGGCATGAACACTGAAGCTTTCTTT
TRBV20-1,TRBJ2-3,15,few,TRBD2,CSARLAGKGPDTQYF,TGCAGTGCTAGACTAGCGGGAAAGGGACCAGATACGCAGTATTTT
TRBV20-1,TRBJ1-2,14,NA,TRBD1,CSAKEPGTGDGYTF,TGCAGTGCTAAGGAGCCCGGGACAGGGGATGGCTACACCTTC
TRBV6-5,TRBJ2-2,15,many,NA,CASSRDGRRTGELFF,TGTGCCAGCAGTCGGGACGGCCGGAGGACCGGGGAGCTGTTTTTT
TRBV6-6,TRBJ2-5,16,NA,TRBD2,CASRPTSGGGEETQYF,TGTGCCAGCAGACCCACTAGCGGGGGGGGTGAGGAGACCCAGTACTTC
TRBV30,TRBJ2-3,16,NA,TRBD2,CAWSVLGAGGPDTQYF,TGTGCCTGGAGTGTACTTGGAGCGGGGGGCCCAGATACGCAGTATTTT
TRBV7-8,TRBJ1-5,18,NA,NA,CASSSLTQGRGGNQPQHF,TGTGCCAGCAGCTCACTAACACAGGGCAGGGGCGGCAATCAGCCCCAGCATTTT
TRBV20-1,TRBJ2-4,14,few,NA,CSASGREAENIQYF,TGCAGTGCTAGTGGCCGTGAGGCGGAAAACATTCAGTACTTC
TRBV6-1,TRBJ1-4,14,NA,TRBD1,CASSDRGRGEKLFF,TGTGCCAGCAGTGATAGGGGGCGCGGTGAAAAACTGTTTTTT
TRBV7-2,TRBJ1-1,12,NA,NA,CASRGSGTEAFF,TGTGCCAGCCGGGGGTCGGGCACTGAAGCTTTCTTT
TRBV5-1,TRBJ1-1,14,few,TRBD1,CASTLTGVNTEAFF,TGCGCCAGCACTTTGACAGGGGTTAACACTGAAGCTTTCTTT
TRBV20-1,TRBJ2-7,15,NA,TRBD2,CSATGSSGRVYEQYF,TGCAGTGCCACCGGTTCTAGCGGGAGGGTCTACGAGCAGTACTTC
TRBV24-1,TRBJ2-1,15,few,NA,CATSDLTRSGNEQFF,TGTGCCACCAGTGATTTAACCCGATCAGGCAATGAGCAGTTCTTC
TRBV2,TRBJ2-3,16,once,TRBD2,CASSELLAGGQDTQYF,TGTGCCAGCAGTGAGCTACTAGCGGGGGGACAAGATACGCAGTATTTT
TRBV7-2,TRBJ2-3,15,NA,NA,CASSLGDGGTDTQYF,TGTGCCAGCAGCTTAGGGGACGGTGGCACAGATACGCAGTATTTT
TRBV4-2,TRBJ2-2,16,few,NA,CASSQVEGAGTGELFF,TGTGCCAGCAGCCAAGTGGAGGGGGCGGGCACCGGGGAGCTGTTTTTT
TRBV6-5,TRBJ2-3,14,few,NA,CASSLRDSTDTQYF,TGTGCCAGCAGTCTCCGGGACAGCACAGATACGCAGTATTTT
TRBV5-5,TRBJ2-7,14,NA,TRBD2,CASSRGGTPYEQYF,TGTGCCAGCAGCCGCGGGGGGACCCCCTACGAGCAGTACTTC
TRBV12-3/TRBV12-4,TRBJ2-3,15,NA,TRBD1,CASSSGQPGPDTQYF,TGTGCCAGCAGTTCGGGACAGCCTGGCCCAGATACGCAGTATTTT
TRBV4-2,TRBJ1-1,14,many,NA,CASSQDSTNTEAFF,TGTGCCAGCAGCCAAGATTCAACGAACACTGAAGCTTTCTTT
TRBV7-8,TRBJ1-1,15,NA,NA,CASSPPTIRSTEAFF,TGTGCCAGCAGCCCCCCAACGATTCGGAGCACTGAAGCTTTCTTT
TRBV6-5,TRBJ1-4,16,NA,TRBD1,CASSYGGPGGLEKLFF,TGTGCCAGCAGTTACGGGGGGCCAGGGGGCTTGGAAAAACTGTTTTTT
TRBV18,TRBJ2-3,15,NA,NA,CASSPWAGGTDTQYF,TGTGCCAGCTCCCCCTGGGCAGGGGGCACAGATACGCAGTATTTT
TRBV20-1,TRBJ2-1,16,NA,TRBD2,CSVRLAGGTTYNEQFF,TGCAGTGTCCGACTAGCGGGGGGAACCACCTACAATGAGCAGTTCTTC
TRBV9,TRBJ2-2,16,once,TRBD1,CASSVEGQGNTGELFF,TGTGCCAGCAGCGTAGAGGGACAGGGGAACACCGGGGAGCTGTTTTTT
TRBV7-8,TRBJ2-7,15,NA,TRBD1,CASSPQTGDSYEQYF,TGTGCCAGCAGCCCTCAGACAGGGGACTCCTACGAGCAGTACTTC
TRBV4-2,TRBJ1-2,13,NA,TRBD1,CASSQQTGFGYTF,TGTGCCAGCAGCCAACAGACAGGGTTTGGCTACACCTTC
TRBV6-5,TRBJ2-7,12,NA,NA,CATGAGTYEQYF,TGTGCCACCGGGGCCGGCACCTACGAGCAGTACTTC
TRBV18,TRBJ2-1,13,NA,TRBD1,CASSGTDYNEQFF,TGTGCCAGCTCAGGGACAGACTACAATGAGCAGTTCTTC
TRBV6-2/TRBV6-3,TRBJ2-3,12,few,NA,CASSPSGYTQYF,TGTGCCAGCAGCCCCAGCGGGTATACGCAGTATTTT
TRBV4-2,TRBJ2-1,16,few,NA,CASSQDRGAWGNEQFF,TGTGCCAGCAGCCAAGATCGGGGGGCCTGGGGGAATGAGCAGTTCTTC